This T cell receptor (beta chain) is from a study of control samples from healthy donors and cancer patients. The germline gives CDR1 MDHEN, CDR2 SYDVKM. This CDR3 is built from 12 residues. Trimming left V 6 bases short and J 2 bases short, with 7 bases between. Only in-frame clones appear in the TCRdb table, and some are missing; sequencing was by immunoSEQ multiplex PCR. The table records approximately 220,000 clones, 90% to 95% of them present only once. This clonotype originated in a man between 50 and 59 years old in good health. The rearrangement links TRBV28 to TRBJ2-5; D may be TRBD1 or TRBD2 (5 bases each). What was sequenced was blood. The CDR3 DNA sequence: TGTGCCAGCAGGGGGACGCAAGAGACCCAGTACTTC. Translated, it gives CASRGTQETQYF.